This T cell receptor beta chain appears in the sequencing data of a study of persistence of HIV-infected CD4 T cells. Study-wide points: Degenerate expanded CDR3beta sequences were enriched among CMV- and Gag-responding cells.

An overlapping HIV-1 Gag peptide pool stimulated these cells at roughly 1 ug/peptide/mL. CD40L-negative CD69-negative CD45RO-high memory CD4+ T cells were sorted as populations depleted of antigen-responding cells. Trimming left V 3 bases short and J 2 bases short, with 17 bases between. This CDR3 has 17 residues. Germline V gene data show CDR1 as KGHSH and CDR2 as LQKENI. This was the immunoSEQ version 4 assay in survey mode. Assay used: immunoSEQ multiplex PCR; TCRdb lists only in-frame clones, some missing. The sample yields some 58,000 clones, more than 70% seen once. This clone has more than one count but fewer than ten. No antigen is known for it.

The chain is built from TRBV18 and TRBJ2-1, with TRBD1 as a possible D gene (5 bases). The sample consisted of CD4+ T cells sorted from PBMCs after roughly 18-hour stimulation, taken from a patient who received antiretroviral therapy. The TCR sequence derives from an adult man with HIV who was CMV-seropositive. The CDR3 DNA reads as TGTGCCAGCTCACCGTCAAGGGGAACCCGCGCCTACAATGAGCAGTTCTTC. It encodes CASSPSRGTRAYNEQFF.